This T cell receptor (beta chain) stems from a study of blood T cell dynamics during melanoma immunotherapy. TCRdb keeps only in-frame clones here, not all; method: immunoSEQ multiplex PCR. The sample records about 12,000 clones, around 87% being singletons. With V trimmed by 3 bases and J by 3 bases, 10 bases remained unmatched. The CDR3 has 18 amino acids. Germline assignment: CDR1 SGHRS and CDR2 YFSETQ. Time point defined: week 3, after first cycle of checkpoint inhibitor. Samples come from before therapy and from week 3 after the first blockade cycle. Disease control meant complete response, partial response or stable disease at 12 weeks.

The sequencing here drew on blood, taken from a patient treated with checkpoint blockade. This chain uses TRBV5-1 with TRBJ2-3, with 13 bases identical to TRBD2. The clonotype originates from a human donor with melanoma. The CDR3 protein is CASSWRPGTSGETDTQYF. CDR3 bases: TGCGCCAGCAGCTGGCGTCCCGGGACTAGCGGGGAGACAGATACGCAGTATTTT.